These T cell receptor beta chains were read from a single sample in a study of cytomegalovirus exposure and HLA in healthy donors. Profiled with immunoSEQ multiplex PCR; TCRdb holds only in-frame clones, not every one. The sample contains 200,000 to 250,000 clones, roughly 90% of which appear only once. The sample comprised PBMCs. These receptors came from a man aged 18 to 29 in good health and CMV-seropositive. Both conserved end residues are part of each CDR3. D genes are given only for firm matches. Expanded clones get a size class; other rows say once, few or many, or leave the size out.

clone_size | d_call | j_call | v_call | cdr3_aa | cdr3_nt
- | - | TRBJ2-7 | TRBV7-2 | CASSLDYGVSYEQYF | TGTGCCAGCAGCTTAGATTATGGAGTTTCCTACGAGCAGTACTTC
- | TRBD1 | TRBJ1-4 | TRBV5-1 | CASSFGTGNEKLFF | TGCGCCAGCAGCTTCGGGACAGGCAACGAAAAACTGTTTTTT
- | TRBD2 | TRBJ2-3 | TRBV4-2 | CASSQALAASTDTQYF | TGTGCCAGCAGCCAGGCGCTAGCGGCTAGCACAGATACGCAGTATTTT
- | - | TRBJ2-2 | TRBV5-4 | CASSFSTGELFF | TGTGCCAGCAGCTTTTCCACCGGGGAGCTGTTTTTT
few | - | TRBJ1-1 | TRBV6-1 | CATRGVGLNTEAFF | TGTGCCACTAGGGGGGTGGGGTTGAACACTGAAGCTTTCTTT
- | - | TRBJ2-7 | TRBV29-1 | CSVGTDYEQYF | TGCAGCGTAGGGACGGACTACGAGCAGTACTTC
- | TRBD2 | TRBJ2-7 | TRBV7-9 | CASSPGAGVYEQYF | TGTGCCAGCAGTCCTGGGGCGGGAGTCTACGAGCAGTACTTC
- | - | TRBJ2-7 | TRBV19 | CASSITATHYEQYF | TGTGCCAGTAGTATAACGGCTACTCACTACGAGCAGTACTTC
once | TRBD2 | TRBJ2-1 | TRBV6-4 | CASKLLAGGSDEQFF | TGTGCCAGTAAACTTCTAGCGGGAGGATCGGATGAGCAGTTCTTC
- | TRBD2 | TRBJ2-7 | TRBV7-6 | CASSPRTSGTAEQYF | TGTGCCAGCAGCCCGAGGACTAGCGGGACAGCCGAGCAGTACTTC
- | - | TRBJ2-1 | TRBV19 | CASRISEPRYNEQFF | TGTGCCAGTAGGATCTCGGAGCCGAGGTACAATGAGCAGTTCTTC
- | - | TRBJ2-5 | TRBV5-1 | CASSRALAETQYF | TGCGCCAGCAGTCGCGCCCTCGCGGAGACCCAGTACTTC
- | - | TRBJ1-2 | TRBV5-1 | CASSLTGYYGYTF | TGCGCCAGCAGCTTGACAGGGTACTATGGCTACACCTTC
- | - | TRBJ1-4 | TRBV27 | CASSLSVSPVDEKLFF | TGTGCCAGCAGTTTATCGGTCAGTCCGGTGGATGAAAAACTGTTTTTT
- | - | TRBJ2-5 | TRBV5-6 | CASSLGPHSGSRTQYF | TGTGCCAGCAGCTTGGGTCCACACTCCGGTTCTCGGACCCAGTACTTC
- | - | TRBJ2-7 | TRBV5-1 | CASSLVLEGRYEQYF | TGCGCCAGCAGCTTGGTCCTTGAGGGAAGGTACGAGCAGTACTTC
- | TRBD1 | TRBJ2-4 | TRBV28 | CASSLYLDRRKDIQYF | TGTGCCAGCAGTTTATATTTGGACAGGAGGAAGGACATTCAGTACTTC
- | TRBD1 | TRBJ1-1 | TRBV6-5 | CASSDPSTGDTEAFF | TGTGCCAGCAGCGACCCTTCGACAGGGGACACTGAAGCTTTCTTT
- | TRBD1 | TRBJ1-2 | TRBV2 | CASTRRDSSYGYTF | TGTGCCAGCACTAGAAGGGACAGTAGTTATGGCTACACCTTC
- | - | TRBJ2-7 | TRBV10-3 | CAISGDIRNSYEQYF | TGTGCCATCAGTGGGGACATCCGCAACTCCTACGAGCAGTACTTC
- | - | TRBJ1-2 | TRBV10-3 | CAISERGYGYTF | TGTGCCATCAGTGAGCGCGGCTATGGCTACACCTTC
- | - | TRBJ2-3 | TRBV7-6 | CASSPRTRDTQYF | TGTGCCAGCAGCCCCCGAACGAGGGATACGCAGTATTTT
- | TRBD1 | TRBJ1-2 | TRBV11-2 | CASSSDRGGGYTF | TGTGCCAGCAGCTCCGACAGGGGTGGCGGCTACACCTTC
few | - | TRBJ1-2 | TRBV13 | CASSWLNYGYTF | TGTGCCAGCAGCTGGTTAAACTATGGCTACACCTTC
once | TRBD2 | TRBJ2-1 | TRBV19 | CATTTSGPYNEQFF | TGTGCCACTACGACTAGCGGCCCATACAATGAGCAGTTCTTC
- | - | TRBJ2-7 | TRBV28 | CASSLPQRSYEQYF | TGTGCCAGCAGTTTACCACAGAGATCTTACGAGCAGTACTTC
- | - | TRBJ2-7 | TRBV5-6 | CASSLVFGGSYEQYF | TGTGCCAGCAGCTTGGTATTCGGCGGCTCCTACGAGCAGTACTTC
- | - | TRBJ2-2 | TRBV18 | CASSPFRANTGELFF | TGTGCCAGCTCACCATTCCGAGCCAACACCGGGGAGCTGTTTTTT
- | - | TRBJ2-7 | TRBV7-9 | CASSQGGFGPNEQYF | TGTGCCAGCTCGCAGGGGGGTTTCGGCCCCAACGAGCAGTACTTC
few | - | TRBJ2-7 | TRBV7-9 | CASSPRGPYEQYF | TGTGCCAGCAGCCCCAGAGGTCCCTACGAGCAGTACTTC
- | TRBD1 | TRBJ2-7 | TRBV19 | CASSPGQGVLYEQYF | TGTGCCAGCTCTCCGGGACAGGGGGTATTATACGAGCAGTACTTC
- | - | TRBJ2-2 | TRBV27 | CASSLSQTTGELFF | TGTGCCAGCAGTTTAAGCCAGACCACCGGGGAGCTGTTTTTT
- | - | TRBJ1-3 | TRBV6-1 | CAIRFGTSGNTIYF | TGTGCCATTCGGTTTGGGACATCCGGAAACACCATATATTTT
- | TRBD2 | TRBJ2-7 | TRBV5-1 | CASSLGPGTNEQYF | TGCGCCAGCAGCTTGGGGCCTGGGACTAACGAGCAGTACTTC
- | TRBD2 | TRBJ2-3 | TRBV28 | CASNPRGTSGTSTDTQYF | TGTGCCAGCAACCCACGAGGGACTAGCGGGACTAGCACAGATACGCAGTATTTT
- | - | TRBJ1-5 | TRBV27 | CASRANSRETNQPQHF | TGTGCCAGCAGGGCTAATTCCAGGGAAACCAATCAGCCCCAGCATTTT
- | TRBD2 | TRBJ2-5 | TRBV5-6 | CASSRRASGAYQETQYF | TGTGCCAGCAGCCGGCGGGCTAGCGGGGCGTACCAAGAGACCCAGTACTTC
- | TRBD1 | TRBJ1-5 | TRBV30 | CAWIPRGRYQPQHF | TGTGCCTGGATTCCCAGGGGGCGTTATCAGCCCCAGCATTTT
few | TRBD1 | TRBJ1-2 | TRBV2 | CASSEGQNYGYTF | TGTGCCAGCAGTGAGGGACAGAACTATGGCTACACCTTC
- | - | TRBJ2-7 | TRBV4-3 | CASSQSVASPAYEQYF | TGCGCCAGCAGCCAAAGCGTAGCGTCCCCCGCCTACGAGCAGTACTTC
- | - | TRBJ2-7 | TRBV10-1 | CASKRWGASYEQYF | TGCGCCAGCAAAAGGTGGGGGGCATCCTACGAGCAGTACTTC
- | TRBD1 | TRBJ1-1 | TRBV27 | CASSPAGQLNTEAFF | TGTGCCAGCAGTCCCGCGGGACAGCTGAACACTGAAGCTTTCTTT
once | - | TRBJ2-7 | TRBV7-8 | CASSLAASYEQYF | TGTGCCAGCAGCTTAGCGGCCTCCTACGAGCAGTACTTC
- | - | TRBJ1-5 | TRBV27 | CASSLWGPNQPQHF | TGTGCCAGCAGTTTATGGGGACCCAATCAGCCCCAGCATTTT
- | - | TRBJ2-2 | TRBV2 | CASSDRREPTGELFF | TGTGCCAGCAGTGATAGACGGGAACCCACCGGGGAGCTGTTTTTT
- | TRBD1 | TRBJ1-5 | TRBV19 | CASRSQGGQPQHF | TGTGCCAGTAGGTCACAGGGGGGTCAGCCCCAGCATTTT
once | TRBD1 | TRBJ2-3 | TRBV2 | CASSLQGANTQYF | TGTGCCAGCAGTCTACAGGGGGCTAATACGCAGTATTTT
- | - | TRBJ2-7 | TRBV2 | CASIQLELGEQYF | TGTGCCAGCATTCAACTAGAGTTGGGGGAGCAGTACTTC
- | - | TRBJ2-3 | TRBV7-3 | CASSQDPIVGGADTQYF | TGTGCCAGCAGCCAGGACCCGATCGTGGGAGGCGCAGATACGCAGTATTTT
- | - | TRBJ2-7 | TRBV4-3 | CASSQVAAQGSYEQYF | TGCGCCAGCAGCCAAGTTGCGGCTCAGGGTTCCTACGAGCAGTACTTC
- | - | TRBJ1-4 | TRBV13 | CASRSQFRANEKLFF | TGTGCCAGCAGGTCCCAATTTCGGGCTAATGAAAAACTGTTTTTT